This section outlines one T cell receptor beta chain sequence together with its context. Other nucleotide sequences in the sample specify the same CDR3. Assay: immunoSEQ multiplex PCR; the TCRdb copy retains only in-frame clones and omits some. The repertoire holds 2.3 million or so clones, with more than 80% as singletons. This sample is drawn from a study of shared clonotypes between healthy human individuals. Sequencing input: naive CD4+ T cells from PBMCs. Subset reported: CD45RA+ positively selected. This clonotype was obtained from a man younger than 35 in good health. Some clones in this sample may be carry-over from other donors' samples.

The CDR3 sequence is CASSLTSGSYEQYF. Written as DNA, the CDR3 is TGCGCCAGCAGCCTGACTAGCGGGAGTTACGAGCAGTACTTC. The chain employs TRBV5-1 and TRBJ2-7; 12 bases are a match to TRBD2. The germline V gene encodes CDR1 SGHRS and CDR2 YFSETQ. V gave up 4 bases and J gave up 4 bases; unmatched junction bases: 3. The CDR3 spans 14 residues.